This TCR beta chain was retrieved from a study of cytotoxic CD8 clonotypes in ibrutinib-treated CLL. Germline V gene lookup returns CDR1 MGHRA and CDR2 YSYEKL. Deletions cut 4 bases from V and 5 bases from J, with 15 bases between. CDR3 size: 15 residues. Data came from immunoSEQ multiplex PCR; TCRdb stores just in-frame clones and leaves some out. The sample lists roughly 200,000 clones, 70% to 75% occurring once. This clone was seen a handful of times. Sequencing used PBMCs, obtained after 12 months of ibrutinib treatment. The chain employs TRBV4-1 and TRBJ1-5; perhaps TRBD1 as D (5 bases). This clonotype was obtained from a human donor with chronic lymphocytic leukemia. CDR3 nucleotide sequence: TGCGCCAGCAGCCGCGTCCGGGACGCCTATCAGCCCCAGCATTTT. As protein: CASSRVRDAYQPQHF.